This record covers a single T cell receptor (beta chain). Produced via immunoSEQ multiplex PCR; TCRdb's table is partial and in-frame only. The data hold about 28,000 clones, with 75% to 90% observed a single time. The data were taken from a study of PD-L1 blockade in urothelial cancer. Study summary: Male sex and bladder-origin urothelial cancer characterized about 85% of the roughly 29 patients. Analysis of blood occurred 3 weeks (second dose) and 6 weeks after treatment start. Peripheral blood specimens exhibited a median yield of about 140,000 T cells.

Pretreatment sampling and on-treatment sampling together yielded between 1 and 8 samples for each patient. The CDR3 is made up of 19 amino acids. Trimming removed 4 bases from V and 0 bases from J; junction bases left unmatched: 9. Looked up from germline, CDR1 is SEHNR and CDR2 is FQNEAQ (reference sequence). The sequence was obtained from a man in his fifties with urothelial cancer. The chain has TRBV7-9 and TRBJ2-4; TRBD2 matches at 13 bases. The source was PBMCs, collected around atezolizumab (anti-PD-L1) treatment. The CDR3, as DNA: TGTGCCAGCAGCTCGGAGGGACTAGCGGGGACACTAGCCAAAAACATTCAGTACTTC. This gives the protein CASSSEGLAGTLAKNIQYF. The variable domain in full, completed from reference TRBV7-9 and TRBJ2-4, reads DTGVSQNPRHKITKRGQNVTFRCDPISEHNRLYWYRQTLGQGPEFLTYFQNEAQLEKSRLLSDRFSAERPKGSFSTLEIQRTEQGDSAMYLCASSSEGLAGTLAKNIQYFGAGTRLSVL.